This TCR beta chain was captured in a study of memory CD4+ T cells and cytomegalovirus serostatus. Overall study findings and caveats: CMV serostatus prediction reached median AUC approximately 0.95, or 0.91 with US-trained model.

The table came from immunoSEQ multiplex PCR; TCRdb's copy has only in-frame clones and leaves some out. The table lists roughly 54,000 clones, roughly 79% of them singletons. V shed 5 bases and J 4 bases; nucleotides not matched to a gene: 6. This CDR3 is 15 amino acids long. CDR1 is SNHLY, CDR2 FYNNEI, per germline. Details on this clone: The antigen is unknown.

The sort gate was single viable CD3+CD4+CD8-CD45RO+ cells for memory CD4+ T cells. Positive selection with CD4 microbeads enriched total CD4+ T cells. Sequenced input: memory CD4+ T cells from blood. The chain joins TRBV2 to TRBJ1-1; 11 bases align to TRBD1. The sequence derives from an adult in good health and CMV-seronegative. Written as DNA, the CDR3 is TGTGCCAGCAGTAAATCGGACAGGGGGCCCACTGAAGCTTTCTTT. This sequence encodes CASSKSDRGPTEAFF.